Sequencing of this T cell receptor (beta chain) was carried out in a study of cytomegalovirus exposure and HLA in healthy donors. The V segment lost 0 bases and the J segment 7 bases; nucleotides outside the gene matches: 11. Germline CDR1 reads MGHRA; CDR2 reads YSYEKL. The CDR3 is 16 amino acids. The study ran its PCR with 60 Vbeta and 13 Jbeta primers. Clones were sequenced by immunoSEQ multiplex PCR, and TCRdb holds only the in-frame ones, with some missing. The sample has 200,000 to 250,000 clones; 75% to 80% are singletons. Sequencing was done on a sample of PBMCs. This TCR derives from a young man in good health and CMV-seronegative. This rearrangement joins TRBV4-1 to TRBJ2-7; 8 bases are shared with TRBD1. The chain's CDR3 is CASSQDKGQGADEQYF. The CDR3, as DNA: TGCGCCAGCAGCCAAGATAAAGGGCAGGGGGCGGATGAGCAGTACTTC.